The rows below give T cell receptor beta chains drawn from one sample of a study of spatial heterogeneity in lung cancer. Via MiXCR, TCRdb re-called the 5' RACE reads, giving one row per CDR3 protein. The repertoire holds 10,000 to 15,000 distinct CDR3 sequences, with less than 8% as singletons. Source: lung tumor tissue, taken at surgery. The receptors were gathered from a female donor with early-stage non-small cell lung cancer. CDR3s include the opening cysteine and the closing phenylalanine or tryptophan. D genes are given only for firm matches. The size of a clone is reported for some rows only, either as once, few or many, or as a class for expanded clones.

d_call clone_size j_call v_call cdr3_aa cdr3_nt
. many TRBJ2-3 TRBV27 CASSLRDPTDTQYF TGTGCCAGCAGTTTGAGAGACCCCACAGATACGCAGTATTTT
. many TRBJ1-6 TRBV15 CATSRGRGQYGSPLHF TGTGCCACCAGCAGAGGACGGGGGCAATACGGTTCACCCCTCCACTTT
. many TRBJ2-7 TRBV7-9 CASSLTGEQYF TGTGCCAGCAGCTTAACCGGCGAGCAGTACTTC
. many TRBJ1-1 TRBV20-1 CSAREDNFGTEAFF TGCAGTGCTAGAGAGGACAACTTCGGCACTGAAGCTTTCTTT
. medium-sized TRBJ1-3 TRBV6-5 CASSYSSPRVSGARNTIYF TGTGCCAGCAGTTACTCCTCTCCCCGGGTTTCAGGAGCCCGAAACACCATATATTTT
. many TRBJ2-2 TRBV7-2 CASSFSPGSTGELFF TGTGCCAGCAGCTTTAGTCCAGGGAGCACCGGGGAGCTGTTTTTT
. . TRBJ2-2 TRBV18 CASSSQGANTGELFF TGTGCCAGCTCATCGCAGGGTGCGAACACCGGGGAGCTGTTTTTT
. many TRBJ2-7 TRBV5-4 CASSSPRVGPEQYF TGTGCCAGCAGCTCACCCCGTGTGGGCCCCGAGCAGTACTTC
TRBD2 . TRBJ2-1 TRBV20-1 CSAREGKGLAGGNEQFF TGCAGTGCTAGAGAGGGGAAAGGGCTAGCGGGAGGGAATGAGCAGTTCTTC
. many TRBJ2-1 TRBV7-2 CASSYLRNEQFF TGTGCCAGCAGCTACCTCAGAAATGAGCAGTTCTTC
TRBD1 many TRBJ2-7 TRBV6-6 CASSRTGRTDEQYF TGTGCCAGCAGTCGGACAGGGAGGACCGACGAGCAGTACTTC
TRBD1 . TRBJ2-6 TRBV7-9 CASSGTQGTTGSGANVLTF TGTGCCAGCAGCGGAACACAGGGGACAACGGGCTCTGGGGCCAACGTCCTGACTTTC
. many TRBJ2-3 TRBV30 CAWSVQGRLSDTQYF TGTGCCTGGAGTGTACAGGGGAGGTTGTCGGATACGCAGTATTTT
. medium-sized TRBJ2-2 TRBV6-6 CASKVPQGNTGELFF TGTGCCAGCAAGGTCCCACAGGGAAACACCGGGGAGCTGTTTTTT
TRBD2 medium-sized TRBJ2-7 TRBV20-1 CSARSGLRYYEQYF TGCAGTGCTAGATCGGGACTAAGATACTACGAGCAGTACTTC
. . TRBJ2-1 TRBV20-1 CSAAPPGGAYNEQFF TGCAGTGCTGCCCCCCCGGGCGGAGCCTACAATGAGCAGTTCTTC
TRBD1 medium-sized TRBJ2-7 TRBV28 CASSTRGQLSYEQYF TGTGCCAGCAGTACTAGGGGACAGCTATCCTACGAGCAGTACTTC
TRBD1 many TRBJ2-5 TRBV9 CASSVEKGAVYF TGTGCCAGCAGCGTAGAGAAGGGGGCGGTGTACTTC
TRBD2 medium-sized TRBJ2-3 TRBV5-1 CASSLFSREVTDTQYF TGCGCCAGCAGCTTGTTCTCGCGGGAGGTTACAGATACGCAGTATTTT
TRBD2 many TRBJ2-5 TRBV7-9 CASSFRQAGLQETQYF TGTGCCAGCAGCTTTCGCCAAGCGGGGTTACAAGAGACCCAGTACTTC
. few TRBJ2-3 TRBV29-1 CSLLGVQGTQYF TGCAGCCTCCTGGGGGTACAGGGTACGCAGTATTTT
TRBD1 many TRBJ2-4 TRBV27 CASSFMDPVCPRTGSNIQYF TGTGCCAGCAGTTTTATGGATCCCGTTTGTCCCCGGACAGGGTCGAACATTCAGTACTTC
. many TRBJ1-5 TRBV30 CAWSSGQNQPQHF TGTGCCTGGAGTTCCGGACAGAATCAGCCCCAGCATTTT
TRBD2 medium-sized TRBJ2-1 TRBV20-1 CSASRLAAYNEQFF TGCAGTGCTAGTCGGCTAGCGGCCTACAATGAGCAGTTCTTC
. medium-sized TRBJ2-7 TRBV7-2 CASSLASGPYEQYF TGTGCCAGCAGCTTAGCGTCCGGGCCCTACGAGCAGTACTTC
. many TRBJ2-7 TRBV6-2/TRBV6-3 CASSYPPMEGRQYF TGTGCCAGCAGTTACCCCCCCATGGAGGGGCGGCAGTACTTC
. many TRBJ1-3 TRBV10-2 CASSERGSGNTIYF TGCGCCAGCAGTGAAAGGGGCTCTGGAAACACCATATATTTT
. medium-sized TRBJ2-2 TRBV29-1 CSVDTSNTGELFF TGCAGCGTGGACACTTCGAACACCGGGGAGCTGTTTTTT
TRBD1 many TRBJ2-7 TRBV11-2 CASSLEGTGPTEQYF TGTGCCAGCAGCTTAGAGGGGACAGGGCCTACCGAGCAGTACTTC
TRBD1 many TRBJ2-7 TRBV6-1 CASSDPTGAHEQYF TGTGCCAGCAGCGACCCAACAGGGGCCCACGAGCAGTACTTC
. . TRBJ2-7 TRBV5-5 CASSLRSGMDYEQYF TGTGCCAGCAGTCTACGTTCGGGGATGGACTACGAGCAGTACTTC
. . TRBJ1-2 TRBV4-2 CASSQDLGFSCGYTF TGTGCCAGCAGCCAAGATTTGGGATTCAGCTGTGGCTACACCTTC
. medium-sized TRBJ2-2 TRBV7-2 CASSWGGQSNTGELFF TGTGCCAGCAGCTGGGGCGGACAGAGTAACACCGGGGAGCTGTTTTTT
. medium-sized TRBJ1-1 TRBV27 CASSYVRGVRRNTEAFF TGTGCCAGCAGCTACGTACGTGGGGTCCGGAGGAACACTGAAGCTTTCTTT
TRBD1 . TRBJ1-2 TRBV7-2 CASSWDRVGYTF TGTGCCAGCAGCTGGGACAGGGTCGGCTACACCTTC
. . TRBJ2-1 TRBV15 CATSRDLSGGYNEQFF TGTGCCACCAGCAGAGATCTGTCAGGAGGCTACAATGAGCAGTTCTTC
. many TRBJ1-5 TRBV6-2/TRBV6-3 CASRPLGDGNQPQHF TGTGCCAGCAGACCACTCGGGGACGGCAATCAGCCCCAGCATTTT